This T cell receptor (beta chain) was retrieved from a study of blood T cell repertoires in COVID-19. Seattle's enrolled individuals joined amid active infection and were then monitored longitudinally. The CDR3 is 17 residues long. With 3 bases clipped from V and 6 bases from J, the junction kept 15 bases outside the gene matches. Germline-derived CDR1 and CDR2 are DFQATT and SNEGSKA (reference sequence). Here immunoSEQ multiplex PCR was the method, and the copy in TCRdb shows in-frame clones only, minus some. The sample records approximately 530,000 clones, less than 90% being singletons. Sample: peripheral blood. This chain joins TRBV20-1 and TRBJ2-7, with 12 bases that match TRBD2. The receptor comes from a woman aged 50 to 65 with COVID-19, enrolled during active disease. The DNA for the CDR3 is TGCAGTGCTAGTAGGCGGCTAGCGGGGGGGCCTTGGGGCGAGCAGTACTTC. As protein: CSASRRLAGGPWGEQYF.